This T cell receptor beta chain came from a study of cytotoxic CD8 clonotypes in ibrutinib-treated CLL. The repertoire was sequenced with immunoSEQ multiplex PCR; TCRdb's copy has only in-frame clones and lacks some. The sample has around 150,000 clones; 65% to 85% are singletons. Cryopreserved PBMCs supplied about 2.1 micrograms of genomic DNA for TCR beta libraries. Germline CDR1 reads MDHEN; CDR2 reads SYDVKM. CDR3 length: 15 residues. V shed 5 bases and J 4 bases; nucleotides not matched to a gene: 5. This specimen consisted of PBMCs, obtained after 36 months of ibrutinib treatment. The sequence derives from a human donor with chronic lymphocytic leukemia. The chain recombines TRBV28 with TRBJ1-4; 9 bases match TRBD1. In nucleotides, the CDR3 is TGTGCCAGCAGTGCCCCGGGACAGGGTAATGAAAAACTGTTTTTT. Amino acids: CASSAPGQGNEKLFF. Supplemented by reference TRBV28 and TRBJ1-4, the full variable domain reads DVKVTQSSRYLVKRTGEKVFLECVQDMDHENMFWYRQDPGLGLRLIYFSYDVKMKEKGDIPEGYSVSREKKERFSLILESASTNQTSMYLCASSAPGQGNEKLFFGSGTQLSVL.